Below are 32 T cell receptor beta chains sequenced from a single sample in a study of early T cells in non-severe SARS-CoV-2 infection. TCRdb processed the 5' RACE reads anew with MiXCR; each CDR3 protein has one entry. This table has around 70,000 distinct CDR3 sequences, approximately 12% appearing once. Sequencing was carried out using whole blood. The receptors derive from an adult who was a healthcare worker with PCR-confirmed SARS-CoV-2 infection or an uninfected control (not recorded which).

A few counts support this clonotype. The DNA for the CDR3 is TGTGCCAGCAGTTCAGCGGGAGGAGGGAACAATGAGCAGTTCTTC. It yields the protein CASSSAGGGNNEQFF. The chain employs TRBV6-5 and TRBJ2-1; 9 bases match TRBD2. With V trimmed by 4 bases and J by 5 bases, 6 bases remained unmatched. Germline CDR1 MNHEY, CDR2 SVGAGI. This CDR3 has 15 amino acids.

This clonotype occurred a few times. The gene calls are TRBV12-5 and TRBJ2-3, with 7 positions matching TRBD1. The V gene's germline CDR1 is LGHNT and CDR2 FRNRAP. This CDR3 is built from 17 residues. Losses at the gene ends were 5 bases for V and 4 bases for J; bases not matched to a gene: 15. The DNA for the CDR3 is TGTGCTAGTGGTGGTTCAGTGACAGGGATTGTTCCAGATACGCAGTATTTT. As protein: CASGGSVTGIVPDTQYF. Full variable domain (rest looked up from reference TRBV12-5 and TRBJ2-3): DARVTQTPRHKVTEMGQEVTMRCQPILGHNTVFWYRQTMMQGLELLAYFRNRAPLDDSGMPKDRFSAEMPDATLATLKIQPSEPRDSAVYFCASGGSVTGIVPDTQYFGPGTRLTVL.

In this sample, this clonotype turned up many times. CDR3 protein: CSARDRAGLATNEQFF. CDR3 nucleotides: TGCAGTGCTAGAGACAGGGCAGGACTAGCCACGAATGAGCAGTTCTTC. The chain couples TRBV20-1 to TRBJ2-1, with 8 positions matching TRBD2. The CDR3 spans 16 residues. Germline-derived CDR1 and CDR2 are DFQATT and SNEGSKA (reference sequence). J was trimmed by 7 bases and V by 0 bases; bases with no gene match: 11.

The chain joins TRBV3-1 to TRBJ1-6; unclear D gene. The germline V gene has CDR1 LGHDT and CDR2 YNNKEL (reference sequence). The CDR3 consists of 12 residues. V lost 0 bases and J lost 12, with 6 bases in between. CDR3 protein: CASSQDPGPLHF. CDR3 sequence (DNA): TGTGCCAGCAGCCAAGATCCGGGACCCCTCCACTTT. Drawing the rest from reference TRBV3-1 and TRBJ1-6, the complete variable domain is DTAVSQTPKYLVTQMGNDKSIKCEQNLGHDTMYWYKQDSKKFLKIMFSYNNKELIINETVPNRFSPKSPDKAHLNLHINSLELGDSAVYFCASSQDPGPLHFGNGTRLTVT.

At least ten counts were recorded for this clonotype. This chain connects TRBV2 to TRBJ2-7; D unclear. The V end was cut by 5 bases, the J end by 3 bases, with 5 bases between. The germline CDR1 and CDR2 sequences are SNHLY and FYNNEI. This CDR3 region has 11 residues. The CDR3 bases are TGTGCCAGCAGTCTCCTCTACGAGCAGTACTTC. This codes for CASSLLYEQYF. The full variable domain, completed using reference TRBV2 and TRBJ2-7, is EPEVTQTPSHQVTQMGQEVILRCVPISNHLYFYWYRQILGQKVEFLVSFYNNEISEKSEIFDDQFSVERPDGSNFTLKIRSTKLEDSAMYFCASSLLYEQYFGPGTRLTVT.

CDR3 residues: CASSERPWTDYGYTF. CDR3 in DNA: TGTGCCAGCAGTGAAAGACCCTGGACAGACTATGGCTACACCTTC. The chain employs TRBV6-5 and TRBJ1-2; TRBD1 might be the D (6 bases). Germline V gives CDR1 MNHEY, CDR2 SVGAGI. There are 15 residues in the CDR3. V was pared by 5 bases and J by 3 bases, with 16 bases between.

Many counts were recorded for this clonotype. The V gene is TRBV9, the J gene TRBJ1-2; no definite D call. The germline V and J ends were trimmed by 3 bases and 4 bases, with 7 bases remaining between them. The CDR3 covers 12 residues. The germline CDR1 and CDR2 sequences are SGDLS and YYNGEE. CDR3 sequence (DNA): TGTGCCAGCAGCGAGCCAGCCTATGGCTACACCTTC. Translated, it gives CASSEPAYGYTF.

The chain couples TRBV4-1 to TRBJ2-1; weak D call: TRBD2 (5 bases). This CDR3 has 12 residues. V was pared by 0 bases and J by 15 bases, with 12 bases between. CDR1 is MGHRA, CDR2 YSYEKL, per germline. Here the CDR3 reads CASSQDLEVRFF. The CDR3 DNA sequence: TGCGCCAGCAGCCAAGATTTGGAGGTGCGGTTCTTC.

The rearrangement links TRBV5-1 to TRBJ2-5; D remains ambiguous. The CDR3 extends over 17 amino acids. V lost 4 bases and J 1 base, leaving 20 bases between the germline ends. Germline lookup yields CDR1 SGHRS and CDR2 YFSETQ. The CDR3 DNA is TGCGCCAGCAGCCAATGGGCCGACACCGAATTCCAAGAGACCCAGTACTTC. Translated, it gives CASSQWADTEFQETQYF.

The CDR3 loop is CALSLKWVTDGYTF. CDR3 in DNA: TGTGCCCTCAGCTTAAAATGGGTCACCGACGGCTACACCTTC. The chain employs TRBV7-9 and TRBJ1-2, with D unresolved. V lost 11 bases, J lost 8 bases, and 24 bases lay in between. CDR1 SEHNR and CDR2 FQNEAQ come from the germline V gene (reference sequence). This CDR3 is 14 amino acids long.

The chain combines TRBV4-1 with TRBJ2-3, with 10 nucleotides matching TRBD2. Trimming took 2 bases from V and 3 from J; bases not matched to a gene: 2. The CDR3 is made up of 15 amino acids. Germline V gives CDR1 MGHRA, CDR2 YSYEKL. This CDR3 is CASSQQLAGTDTQYF. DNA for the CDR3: TGCGCCAGCAGCCAACAACTAGCGGGAACAGATACGCAGTATTTT.

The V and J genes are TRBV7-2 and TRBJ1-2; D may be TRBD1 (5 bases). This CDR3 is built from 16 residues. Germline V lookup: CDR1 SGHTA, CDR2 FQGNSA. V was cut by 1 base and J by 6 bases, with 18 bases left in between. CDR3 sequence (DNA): TGTGCCAGCAGCTTAGGGGGGTTTCAAGAAAATGATGGCTACACCTTC. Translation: CASSLGGFQENDGYTF.

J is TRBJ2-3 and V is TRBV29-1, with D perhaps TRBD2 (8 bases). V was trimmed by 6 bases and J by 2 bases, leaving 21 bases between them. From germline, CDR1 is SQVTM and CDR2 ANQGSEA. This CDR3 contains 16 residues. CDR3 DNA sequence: TGCAGCGTCCTAGGGGGACAGCGGGGGCTCACAGATACGCAGTATTTT. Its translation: CSVLGGQRGLTDTQYF.

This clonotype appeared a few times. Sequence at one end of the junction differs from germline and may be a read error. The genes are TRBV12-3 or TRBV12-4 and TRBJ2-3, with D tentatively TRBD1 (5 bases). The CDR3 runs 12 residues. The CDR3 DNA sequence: TGTGTCAGCAGCCCCCACAGGGATACGCAGTATTTT. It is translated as CVSSPHRDTQYF.

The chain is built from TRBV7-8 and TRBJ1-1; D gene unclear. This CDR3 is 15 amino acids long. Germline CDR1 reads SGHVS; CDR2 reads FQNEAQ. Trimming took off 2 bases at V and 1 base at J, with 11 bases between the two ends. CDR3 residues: CASSLISQTNTEAFF. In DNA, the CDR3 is TGTGCCAGCAGCTTAATCTCACAAACGAACACTGAAGCTTTCTTT.

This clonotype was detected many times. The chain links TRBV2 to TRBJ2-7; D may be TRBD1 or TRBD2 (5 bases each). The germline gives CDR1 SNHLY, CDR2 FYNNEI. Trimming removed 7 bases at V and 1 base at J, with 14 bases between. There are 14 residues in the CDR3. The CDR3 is CASTRDRTSYEQYF. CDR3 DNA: TGTGCCAGCACTCGGGACCGAACTTCCTACGAGCAGTACTTC. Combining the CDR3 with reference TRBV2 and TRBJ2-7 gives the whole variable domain EPEVTQTPSHQVTQMGQEVILRCVPISNHLYFYWYRQILGQKVEFLVSFYNNEISEKSEIFDDQFSVERPDGSNFTLKIRSTKLEDSAMYFCASTRDRTSYEQYFGPGTRLTVT.

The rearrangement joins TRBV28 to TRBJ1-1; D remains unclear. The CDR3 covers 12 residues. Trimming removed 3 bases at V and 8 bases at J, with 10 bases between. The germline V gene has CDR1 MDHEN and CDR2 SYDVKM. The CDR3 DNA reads TGTGCCAGCAGTTTGGGTGAGCGGGAAGCTTTCTTT. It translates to CASSLGEREAFF.

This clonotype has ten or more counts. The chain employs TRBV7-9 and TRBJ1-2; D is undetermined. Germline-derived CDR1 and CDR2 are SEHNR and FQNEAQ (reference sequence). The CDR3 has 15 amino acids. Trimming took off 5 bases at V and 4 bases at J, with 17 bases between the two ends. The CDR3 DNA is TGTGCCAGCAGCCCCCGGGAAATAACGGGCTATGGCTACACCTTC. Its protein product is CASSPREITGYGYTF.

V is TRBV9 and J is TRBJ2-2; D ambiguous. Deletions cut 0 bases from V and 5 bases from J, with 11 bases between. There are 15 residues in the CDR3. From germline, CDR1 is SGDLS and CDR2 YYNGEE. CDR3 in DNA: TGTGCCAGCAGCGTAGAGGGCACGGTGACCGGGGAGCTGTTTTTT. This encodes CASSVEGTVTGELFF.

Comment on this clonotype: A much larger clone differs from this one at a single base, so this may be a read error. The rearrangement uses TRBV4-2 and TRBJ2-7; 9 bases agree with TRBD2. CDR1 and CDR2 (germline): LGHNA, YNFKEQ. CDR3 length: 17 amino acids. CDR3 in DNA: TGTGCCAGCAGCCAAGAAGGGCAGCGGGGGGCCCTCTACGAGCGGTACTTC. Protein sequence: CASSQEGQRGALYERYF.

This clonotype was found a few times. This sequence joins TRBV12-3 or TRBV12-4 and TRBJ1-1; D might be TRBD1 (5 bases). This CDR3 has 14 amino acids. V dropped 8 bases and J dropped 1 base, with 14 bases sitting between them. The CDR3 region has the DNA TGTGCCAGCTTAAGCCGACAGACGAACACTGAAGCTTTCTTT. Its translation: CASLSRQTNTEAFF.

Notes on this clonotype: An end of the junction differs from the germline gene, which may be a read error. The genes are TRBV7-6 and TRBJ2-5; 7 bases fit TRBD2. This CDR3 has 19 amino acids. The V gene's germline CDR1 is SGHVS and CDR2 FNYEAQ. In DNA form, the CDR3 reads TGTGCCGGCAGCTTAGCGAGGGCGGGGGTGATAGGTGAAGAAGAGACCCAGTACTTC. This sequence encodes CAGSLARAGVIGEEETQYF.

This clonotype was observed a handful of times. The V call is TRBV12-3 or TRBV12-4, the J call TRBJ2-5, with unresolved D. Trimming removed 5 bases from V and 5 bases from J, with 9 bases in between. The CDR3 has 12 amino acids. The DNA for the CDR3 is TGTGCCAGCAGTCCCCTCGGCGAGACCCAGTACTTC. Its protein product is CASSPLGETQYF.

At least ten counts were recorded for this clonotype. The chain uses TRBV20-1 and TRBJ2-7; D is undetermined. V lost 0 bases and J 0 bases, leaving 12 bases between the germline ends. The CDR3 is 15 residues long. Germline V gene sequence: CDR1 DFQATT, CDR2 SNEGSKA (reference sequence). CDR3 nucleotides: TGCAGTGCTAGAGAAGCAGGCACCATCTCCTACGAGCAGTACTTC. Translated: CSAREAGTISYEQYF.

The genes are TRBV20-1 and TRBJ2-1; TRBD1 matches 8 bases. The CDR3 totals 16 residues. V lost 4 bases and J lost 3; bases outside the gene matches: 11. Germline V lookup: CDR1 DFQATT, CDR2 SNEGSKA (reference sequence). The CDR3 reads CSATLLDRGYYNEQFF. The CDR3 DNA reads TGCAGTGCTACTCTCCTTGACAGGGGTTACTACAATGAGCAGTTCTTC.

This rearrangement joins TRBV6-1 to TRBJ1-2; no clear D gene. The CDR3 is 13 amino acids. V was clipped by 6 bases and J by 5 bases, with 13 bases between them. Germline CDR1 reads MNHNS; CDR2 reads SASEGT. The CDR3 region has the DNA TGTGCCAGCAGCTCGCCAGGCTGGTATGGCTACACCTTC. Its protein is CASSSPGWYGYTF.

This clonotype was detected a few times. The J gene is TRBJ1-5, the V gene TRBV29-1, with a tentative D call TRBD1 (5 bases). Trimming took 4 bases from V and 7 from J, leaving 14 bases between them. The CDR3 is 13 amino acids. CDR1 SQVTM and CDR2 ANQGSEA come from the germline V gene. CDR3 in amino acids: CSVVEGRGQPQHF. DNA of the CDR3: TGCAGCGTTGTAGAGGGGCGTGGGCAGCCCCAGCATTTT. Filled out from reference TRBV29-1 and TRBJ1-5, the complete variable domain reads SAVISQKPSRDICQRGTSLTIQCQVDSQVTMMFWYRQQPGQSLTLIATANQGSEATYESGFVIDKFPISRPNLTFSTLTVSNMSPEDSSIYLCSVVEGRGQPQHFGDGTRLSIL.

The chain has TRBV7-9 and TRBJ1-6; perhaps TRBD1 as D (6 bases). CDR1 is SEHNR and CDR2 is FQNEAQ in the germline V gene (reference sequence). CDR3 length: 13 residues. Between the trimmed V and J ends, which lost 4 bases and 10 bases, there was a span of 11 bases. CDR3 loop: CASSYRETSPLHF. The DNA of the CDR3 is TGTGCCAGCAGCTACAGGGAAACCTCACCCCTCCACTTT.

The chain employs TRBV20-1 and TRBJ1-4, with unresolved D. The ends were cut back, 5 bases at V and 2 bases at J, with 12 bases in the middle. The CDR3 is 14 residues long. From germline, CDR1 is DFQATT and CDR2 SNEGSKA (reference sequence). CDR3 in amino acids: CSAPRDPTNEKLFF. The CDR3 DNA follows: TGCAGTGCTCCAAGGGATCCGACTAATGAAAAACTGTTTTTT.

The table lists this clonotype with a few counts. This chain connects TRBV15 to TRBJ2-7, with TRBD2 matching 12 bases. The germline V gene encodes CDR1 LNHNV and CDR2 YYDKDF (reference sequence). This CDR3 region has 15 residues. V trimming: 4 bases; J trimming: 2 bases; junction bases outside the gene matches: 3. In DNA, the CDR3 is TGTGCCACCAGCATCTCTAGCGGGGGGGCCTACGAGCAGTACTTC. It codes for CATSISSGGAYEQYF. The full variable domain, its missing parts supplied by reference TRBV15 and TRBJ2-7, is DAMVIQNPRYQVTQFGKPVTLSCSQTLNHNVMYWYQQKSSQAPKLLFHYYDKDFNNEADTPDNFQSRRPNTSFCFLDIRSPGLGDTAMYLCATSISSGGAYEQYFGPGTRLTVT.

This chain's CDR3 is CSVWDRNEPQHF. Written as DNA, the CDR3 is TGCAGCGTCTGGGACAGAAACGAGCCCCAGCATTTT. The V gene is TRBV29-1, the J gene TRBJ1-5; 7 bases line up with TRBD1. With 6 bases clipped from V and 8 bases from J, the junction kept 7 bases outside the gene matches. This CDR3 is 12 amino acids long. Germline-derived CDR1 and CDR2 are SQVTM and ANQGSEA.

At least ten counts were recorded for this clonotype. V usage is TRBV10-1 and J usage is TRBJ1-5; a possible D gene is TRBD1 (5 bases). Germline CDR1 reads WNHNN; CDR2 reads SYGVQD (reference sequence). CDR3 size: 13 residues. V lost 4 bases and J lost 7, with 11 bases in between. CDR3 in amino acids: CASSAVRDQPQHF. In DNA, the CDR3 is TGCGCCAGCAGTGCGGTCCGGGACCAGCCCCAGCATTTT.